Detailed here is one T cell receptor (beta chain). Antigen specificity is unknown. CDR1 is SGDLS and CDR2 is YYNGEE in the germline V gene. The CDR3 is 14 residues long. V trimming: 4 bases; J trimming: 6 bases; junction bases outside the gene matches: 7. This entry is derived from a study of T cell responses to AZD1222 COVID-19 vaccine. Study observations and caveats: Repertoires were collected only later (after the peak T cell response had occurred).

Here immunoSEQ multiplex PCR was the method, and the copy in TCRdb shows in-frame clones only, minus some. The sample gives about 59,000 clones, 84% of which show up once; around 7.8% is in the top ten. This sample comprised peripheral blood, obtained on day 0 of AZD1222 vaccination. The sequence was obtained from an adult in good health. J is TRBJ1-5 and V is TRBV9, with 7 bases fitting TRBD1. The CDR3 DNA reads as TGTGCCAGCAGCTCCTCACAGGGGATTCAGCCCCAGCATTTT. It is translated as CASSSSQGIQPQHF.